This record concerns one T cell receptor beta chain sequence. Its cognate antigen is unknown. These data come from a study of CD4 T cells in relation to SARS-CoV-2 and coronaviruses. Study-wide context: No peptide or an HIV-1 Nef peptide pool served as negative control. Whole-study findings and limits: Compared with monoreactive clones, crossreactive clones showed significantly weaker SARS-CoV-2 expansion. Crossreactivity was assessed only for spike protein, not other viral proteins.

Unexposed donor CD4+ T cells date from about 2011-2018, before the COVID-19 pandemic. Isolation of CD4+ T cells took place after around 11 days in culture. Unexposed-donor CD4+ T cells were probed with SARS-CoV-2 S/N and four cold-coronavirus spikes, cells permitting. The CDR3 is 13 residues long. V was cut by 8 bases and J by 5 bases, with 12 bases left in between. Germline V gives CDR1 SGHVS, CDR2 FQNEAQ. Only in-frame clones appear in the TCRdb table, and some are missing; sequencing was by immunoSEQ multiplex PCR. The repertoire holds around 22,000 clones, with 70% to 80% as singletons. This TCR came from a human donor in good health. Sequenced sample: CD4+ T cells from PBMCs, cultured in vitro. The chain couples TRBV7-8 to TRBJ2-2, with D unresolved. The CDR3 here is CASRDVGTGELFF. CDR3 coding DNA: TGTGCCAGCCGAGACGTCGGGACCGGGGAGCTGTTTTTT.